The rows below give T cell receptor beta chains drawn from one sample of a study of technical replicates of blood from several donors. The data were produced by immunoSEQ multiplex PCR, yet TCRdb's version contains in-frame clones alone and is incomplete. The sample lists around 84,000 clones, 97% occurring once. Sequenced sample: T cells isolated from PBMCs. Every receptor here comes from a human donor in good health. The CDR3 runs from the conserved cysteine through the conserved F or W. Fields, in order: V gene, J gene, D gene, clone size, CDR3 protein, CDR3 DNA. D genes are given only for firm matches. Clone size is given for some rows only: seen once, a few or many times, or a class if the clone is expanded.

TRBV5-6	TRBJ2-7	TRBD1	-	CASRGRDRSYEQYF	TGTGCCAGCAGAGGCCGGGACAGATCCTACGAGCAGTACTTC
TRBV10-2	TRBJ1-3	-	-	CASSATRWARPGNTIYF	TGCGCCAGCAGTGCGACCCGTTGGGCACGACCTGGAAACACCATATATTTT
TRBV6-6	TRBJ2-5	TRBD1	once	CASSSRRQGGRETQYF	TGTGCCAGCAGTTCCCGTCGACAGGGTGGTCGAGAGACCCAGTACTTC
TRBV15	TRBJ2-1	TRBD1	-	CATSRDFLIDRGLFQGSYNEQFF	TGTGCCACCAGCAGAGACTTCCTCATTGACAGGGGGCTATTTCAGGGTTCCTACAATGAGCAGTTCTTC
TRBV4-3	TRBJ2-2	TRBD2	-	CASSQSGGLNTGELFF	TGCGCCAGCAGCCAGAGCGGGGGACTCAACACCGGGGAGCTGTTTTTT
TRBV19	TRBJ2-7	-	-	CASSRGPHYEQYF	TGTGCCAGTAGTAGGGGGCCTCACTACGAGCAGTACTTC
TRBV4-1	TRBJ2-1	TRBD2	-	CASSQKLAGVYNEQFF	TGCGCCAGCAGCCAAAAGCTAGCGGGGGTGTACAATGAGCAGTTCTTC
TRBV29-1	TRBJ2-3	-	-	CSVPEQTSSTDTQYF	TGCAGCGTACCAGAACAGACATCTAGCACAGATACGCAGTATTTT
TRBV7-9	TRBJ2-5	-	-	CASSYTYSGAQETQYF	TGTGCCAGCAGCTACACATATAGCGGCGCTCAGGAGACCCAGTACTTC
TRBV2	TRBJ2-1	-	-	CASHYFNEQFF	TGTGCCAGCCACTATTTCAATGAGCAGTTCTTC
TRBV7-2	TRBJ2-5	-	once	CASSLPGTWGETQYF	TGTGCCAGCAGCTTACCAGGGACTTGGGGGGAGACCCAGTACTTC
TRBV6-5	TRBJ1-1	-	-	CASSYKIRGPNTEAFF	TGTGCCAGCAGTTACAAGATTAGGGGTCCGAACACTGAAGCTTTCTTT
TRBV30	TRBJ1-3	-	-	CAWSVKGLEGNTIYF	TGTGCCTGGAGTGTTAAGGGGTTGGAAGGGAACACCATATATTTT
TRBV28	TRBJ2-1	-	-	CASSSSTGLYYNEQFF	TGTGCCAGCAGTTCGTCGACCGGACTCTATTACAATGAGCAGTTCTTC
TRBV7-9	TRBJ1-1	-	-	CASRQTANTEAFF	TGTGCCAGCAGGCAGACAGCGAACACTGAAGCTTTCTTT
TRBV11-2	TRBJ1-4	-	-	CASSYRPTNEKLFF	TGTGCCAGCAGTTACAGACCAACTAATGAAAAACTGTTTTTT
TRBV6-6	TRBJ1-1	-	-	CASSYPSWRGTEAFF	TGTGCCAGCAGTTACCCCAGTTGGAGGGGAACTGAAGCTTTCTTT
TRBV5-4	TRBJ1-1	TRBD1	-	CASSLGQGSMVEAFF	TGTGCCAGCAGCTTAGGACAGGGTTCGATGGTTGAAGCTTTCTTT
TRBV6-4	TRBJ2-1	TRBD2	-	CASSVTSGSSYNEQFF	TGTGCCAGCAGTGTTACTAGCGGGAGCTCCTACAATGAGCAGTTCTTC
TRBV5-1	TRBJ1-2	TRBD1	-	CASSGTGEYGYTF	TGCGCCAGCAGTGGGACAGGAGAATATGGCTACACCTTC